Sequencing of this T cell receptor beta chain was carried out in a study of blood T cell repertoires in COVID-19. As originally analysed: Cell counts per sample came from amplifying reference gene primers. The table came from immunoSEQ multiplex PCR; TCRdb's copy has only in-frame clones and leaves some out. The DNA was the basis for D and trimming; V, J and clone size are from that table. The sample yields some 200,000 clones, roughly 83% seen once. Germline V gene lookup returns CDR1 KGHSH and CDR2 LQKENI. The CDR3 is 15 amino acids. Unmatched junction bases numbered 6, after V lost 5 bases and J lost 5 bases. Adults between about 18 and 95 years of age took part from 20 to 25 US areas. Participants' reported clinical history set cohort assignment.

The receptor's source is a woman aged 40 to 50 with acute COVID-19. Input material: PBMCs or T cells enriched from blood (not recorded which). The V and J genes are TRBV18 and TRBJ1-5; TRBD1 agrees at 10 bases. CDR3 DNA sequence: TGTGCCAGCTCATCGACCGGGACAGGGGATCAGCCCCAGCATTTT. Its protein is CASSSTGTGDQPQHF. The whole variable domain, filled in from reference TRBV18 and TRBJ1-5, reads NAGVMQNPRHLVRRRGQEARLRCSPMKGHSHVYWYRQLPEEGLKFMVYLQKENIIDESGMPKERFSAEFPKEGPSILRIQQVVRGDSAAYFCASSSTGTGDQPQHFGDGTRLSIL.